One and the same sample provided the 12 T cell receptor beta chains below, sequenced in a study. TCRdb re-analysed the RT-PCR reads in MiXCR, keeping a single row per CDR3 protein. The sample records about 680,000 distinct CDR3 sequences, about 14% being singletons. Sequencing was performed on memory CD4+ T cells from blood. The receptors originated from a female donor in good health, serving as a healthy control.

The V and J genes are TRBV27 and TRBJ2-5, with 8 bases fitting TRBD1. CDR1 MNHEY and CDR2 SMNVEV come from the germline V gene (reference sequence). Unmatched junction bases numbered 10, after V lost 2 bases and J lost 5 bases. CDR3 length: 16 amino acids. The CDR3 DNA is TGTGCCAGCAGTTTAGCGGCAGGGGGCGCGGGGGAGACCCAGTACTTC. This codes for CASSLAAGGAGETQYF.

V usage is TRBV28 and J usage is TRBJ2-7, with D perhaps matching TRBD1 (5 bases). Trimming took off 11 bases at V and 0 bases at J, with 11 bases between the two ends. CDR1 MDHEN and CDR2 SYDVKM come from the germline V gene. CDR3 length: 12 amino acids. CDR3 protein: CAVGLVSYEQYF. CDR3 bases: TGTGCCGTGGGGCTAGTCTCCTACGAGCAGTACTTC.

This clonotype has at least ten counts. The gene calls are TRBV9 and TRBJ1-2, with D maybe TRBD1 (5 bases). The germline CDR1 and CDR2 sequences are SGDLS and YYNGEE. The V end was cut by 4 bases, the J end by 8 bases, with 12 bases between. The CDR3 spans 12 residues. The CDR3: CASSPSWGGYTF. CDR3 sequence (DNA): TGTGCCAGCAGCCCCTCGTGGGGGGGCTACACCTTC.

This clonotype was recorded at least ten times. The chain employs TRBV20-1 and TRBJ2-7; 9 positions match TRBD2. The CDR3 is made up of 17 amino acids. The trim removed 0 bases at V and 0 bases at J, leaving 9 bases unmatched. In germline, CDR1 is DFQATT, CDR2 SNEGSKA (reference sequence). CDR3 DNA: TGCAGTGCTAGAGATCACCGGCTAGCGGGGCTCTCCTACGAGCAGTACTTC. This encodes CSARDHRLAGLSYEQYF.

At least ten counts were recorded for this clonotype. The CDR3 reads CASSPTGASGNTIYF. The CDR3 DNA reads as TGTGCCAGCAGTCCCACAGGGGCCTCTGGAAACACCATATATTTT. This chain connects TRBV27 to TRBJ1-3; 7 bases map to TRBD1. V was pared by 5 bases and J by 0 bases, with 4 bases of the junction left unmatched. Germline V gene sequence: CDR1 MNHEY, CDR2 SMNVEV (reference sequence). CDR3 length: 15 residues.

The chain has TRBV7-6 and TRBJ1-2, with 11 bases that match TRBD1. CDR1 and CDR2 (germline): SGHVS, FNYEAQ. This CDR3 is 15 amino acids long. The V and J ends lost 5 bases and 5 bases, in that order; junction bases with no gene match: 7. The DNA for the CDR3 is TGTGCCAGCAGCCCAGGACAGGGGGCGAGGTATGGCTACACCTTC. Its translation is CASSPGQGARYGYTF.

This clonotype was counted many times. The chain recombines TRBV29-1 with TRBJ2-7; D uncertain. The germline V and J ends were trimmed by 4 bases and 2 bases, with 9 bases remaining between them. The CDR3 has 12 residues. Germline V gene lookup returns CDR1 SQVTM and CDR2 ANQGSEA. CDR3 amino acids: CSVALQTYEQYF. The CDR3 coding sequence is TGCAGCGTTGCACTGCAGACCTACGAGCAGTACTTC.

This clonotype was picked up a small number of times. V gene TRBV5-5 combines with J gene TRBJ2-4, with 7 bases matching TRBD1. Looked up from germline, CDR1 is SGHKS and CDR2 is YYEKEE (reference sequence). The CDR3 is made up of 15 amino acids. With V trimmed by 4 bases and J by 6 bases, 10 bases remained unmatched. The DNA for the CDR3 is TGTGCCAGCAGCAGAGACCCGGCAGGGGGAAACATTCAGTACTTC. This sequence encodes CASSRDPAGGNIQYF.

The chain has TRBV10-3 and TRBJ2-1; no firm D call. Germline loops: CDR1 ENHRY, CDR2 SYGVKD. The CDR3 contains 12 residues. Deletions cut 2 bases from V and 7 bases from J, with 6 bases between. DNA for the CDR3: TGTGCCATCAGTGAGAATCTGAATGAGCAGTTCTTC. It specifies CAISENLNEQFF.

This clonotype turned up a few times. The chain recombines TRBV11-3 with TRBJ2-5; no clear D gene. Trimming stripped 6 bases from V and 3 bases from J, with 11 bases between. This CDR3 region has 13 residues. Germline assignment: CDR1 SGHNT and CDR2 YENEEA. The DNA of the CDR3 is TGTGCCAGCAGGGGGTATGCGGAAGAGACCCAGTACTTC. It codes for CASRGYAEETQYF. Variable domain in full (rest from reference TRBV11-3 and TRBJ2-5): EAGVVQSPRYKIIEKKQPVAFWCNPISGHNTLYWYLQNLGQGPELLIRYENEEAVDDSQLPKDRFSAERLKGVDSTLKIQPAELGDSAVYLCASRGYAEETQYFGPGTRLLVL.

At least ten counts were recorded for this clonotype. The chain uses TRBV27 and TRBJ2-7, with TRBD2 matching 9 bases. CDR1 and CDR2 (germline): MNHEY, SMNVEV (reference sequence). J was trimmed by 3 bases and V by 2 bases; bases with no gene match: 5. This CDR3 is 15 amino acids long. The CDR3 region is CASSLLSSGDYEQYF. The CDR3, as DNA: TGTGCCAGCAGTTTACTGTCTAGCGGGGACTACGAGCAGTACTTC.

This clonotype was counted many times. The rearrangement joins TRBV7-3 to TRBJ2-2; 8 bases match TRBD1. The V segment lost 4 bases and the J segment 0 bases; nucleotides outside the gene matches: 4. In germline, CDR1 is SGHTA, CDR2 FQGTGA. The CDR3 covers 16 residues. CDR3: CASSSPGQANTGELFF. The CDR3 nucleotides read TGTGCCAGCAGCTCCCCGGGACAGGCGAACACCGGGGAGCTGTTTTTT.